The clone carrying this T cell receptor (beta chain) was observed a handful of times. The antigen is unknown. This specimen comes from a study of blood T cells in healthy people across ages. Regarding the study as a whole: Diversity was estimated from one million T cells, and these estimates were considered underestimates. Any conclusive comparison of naive versus antigen-experienced cells was prevented by using unsorted PBMCs.

Through a sample-barcoded 5' primer and a J-beta primer mix, a second PCR was run for roughly 6 to 11 cycles. TCRdb analysed the 5' RACE reads with MiXCR anew, one entry per CDR3 protein. The sample includes around 1,000,000 distinct CDR3 sequences, 25% of them seen just once. Germline V gives CDR1 LGHNA, CDR2 YSLEER. The CDR3 spans 14 residues. This sample also belongs to another study, concerning T cells of mothers and their children.

J is TRBJ2-7 and V is TRBV4-3, with TRBD2 as a possible D gene (6 bases). The DNA end is more similar to TRBJ2-1, so the J call may be wrong. The clonotype was recovered from a girl aged 2 to 10 in good health. The sample comprised blood. CDR3 bases: TGCGCCAGCAGCCAAGATTCGGGGGACAATGAGCAGTTCTTC. Protein product: CASSQDSGDNEQFF.